The present T cell receptor beta chain was sequenced within a study of radiotherapy plus CTLA-4 blockade in lung cancer. Study as a whole: Objective responses occurred in roughly a sixth of patients; over 25% had disease control. Study observations and caveats: TCR clones of tumor origin grew in blood after radiotherapy plus ipilimumab. Dynamics of early blood T cell clones, together with interferon-beta, were reportedly the best predictors of response.

Clones were read by immunoSEQ multiplex PCR, and TCRdb kept only the in-frame ones, dropping some. This repertoire shows roughly 32,000 clones, around 70% found once; its top ten account for approximately 14%. CDR1 is MDHEN and CDR2 is SYDVKM in the germline V gene. This CDR3 has 15 amino acids. V dropped 5 bases and J dropped 5 bases, with 15 bases sitting between them. Regarding this clone: Its specificity is not known.

The chain has TRBV28 and TRBJ1-4; no reliable D call. Sample: peripheral blood, taken from a patient treated with radiotherapy plus ipilimumab. The TCR comes from a human donor with non-small cell lung cancer that progressed on radiotherapy plus ipilimumab. CDR3 coding DNA: TGTGCCAGCAGTACACCTCCCGGCCTCAATGAAAAACTGTTTTTT. This gives the protein CASSTPPGLNEKLFF. Full variable domain (rest looked up from reference TRBV28 and TRBJ1-4): DVKVTQSSRYLVKRTGEKVFLECVQDMDHENMFWYRQDPGLGLRLIYFSYDVKMKEKGDIPEGYSVSREKKERFSLILESASTNQTSMYLCASSTPPGLNEKLFFGSGTQLSVL.